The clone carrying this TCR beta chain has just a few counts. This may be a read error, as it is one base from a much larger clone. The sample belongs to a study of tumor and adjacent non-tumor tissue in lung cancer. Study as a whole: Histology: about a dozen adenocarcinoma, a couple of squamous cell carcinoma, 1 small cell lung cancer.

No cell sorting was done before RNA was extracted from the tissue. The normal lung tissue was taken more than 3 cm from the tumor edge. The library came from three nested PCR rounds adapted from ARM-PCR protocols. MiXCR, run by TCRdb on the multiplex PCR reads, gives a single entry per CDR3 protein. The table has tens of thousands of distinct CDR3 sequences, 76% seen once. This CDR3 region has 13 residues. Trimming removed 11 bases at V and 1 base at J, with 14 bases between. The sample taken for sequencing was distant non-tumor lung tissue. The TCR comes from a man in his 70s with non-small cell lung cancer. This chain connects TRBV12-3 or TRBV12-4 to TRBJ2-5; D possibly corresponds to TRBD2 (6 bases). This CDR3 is CAGGELTQETQYF. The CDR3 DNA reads TGTGCCGGCGGGGAGTTAACCCAAGAGACCCAGTACTTC.